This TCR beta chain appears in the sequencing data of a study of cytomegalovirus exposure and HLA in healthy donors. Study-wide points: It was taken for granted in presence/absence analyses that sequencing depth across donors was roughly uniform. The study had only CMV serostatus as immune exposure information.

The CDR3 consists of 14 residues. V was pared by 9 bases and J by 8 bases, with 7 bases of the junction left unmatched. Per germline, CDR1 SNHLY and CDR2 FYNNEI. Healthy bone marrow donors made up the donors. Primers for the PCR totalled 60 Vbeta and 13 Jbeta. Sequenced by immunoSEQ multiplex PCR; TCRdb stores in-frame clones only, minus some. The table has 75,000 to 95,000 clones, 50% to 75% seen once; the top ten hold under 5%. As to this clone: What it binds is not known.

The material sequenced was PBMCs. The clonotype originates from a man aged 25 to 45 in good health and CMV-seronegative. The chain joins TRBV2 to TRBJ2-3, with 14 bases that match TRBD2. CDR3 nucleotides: TGTGCCAGAGCCCTGACTAGCGGGGGGGGTACGCAGTATTTT. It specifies CARALTSGGGTQYF.